This TCR beta chain was identified in a study of cytomegalovirus exposure and HLA in healthy donors. Study-wide results and caveats: Indistinguishability led to the exclusion of some V segments, TRBV6-2 and TRBV6-3 included. CMV serostatus was the only immune exposure information that was available. With further analysis later on, most CMV-associated TCR beta chains appeared HLA-restricted.

The CDR3 has 13 amino acids. V was clipped by 0 bases and J by 7 bases, with 10 bases between them. Germline CDR1 SGDLS, CDR2 YYNGEE. This clone was seen more than once but under ten times. Its matching antigen is unknown. The PCR ran on 60 Vbeta and 13 Jbeta primers. Original data processing: Per a later analysis, the number of unique TCR beta chains was roughly 87 million, of which some 9.9 million were shared. The protocol was immunoSEQ multiplex PCR, while the TCRdb copy is restricted to in-frame clones and leaves out a portion. V and J calls and clone size are given by that table; D and trimming were obtained from the DNA. The sample contains about 140,000 clones, more than 60% of which appear only once.

The rearrangement links TRBV9 to TRBJ1-1; D not certain. The material sequenced was PBMCs. This receptor was identified in a man between 40 and 49 years old in good health and CMV-seronegative. Here the CDR3 reads CASSVGAGDEAFF. In nucleotides, the CDR3 is TGTGCCAGCAGCGTAGGGGCAGGCGATGAAGCTTTCTTT.